A single sample gave rise to the 29 T cell receptor beta chains below, sequenced in a study of cytomegalovirus exposure and HLA in healthy donors. Vbeta (60) and Jbeta (13) primers were used in the PCR. Profiled with immunoSEQ multiplex PCR; TCRdb holds only in-frame clones, not every one. The repertoire includes roughly 130,000 clones, about 73% of them detected once, and over 2% sits in the top ten. Sequenced material: PBMCs. All receptors derive from a woman in her thirties or forties in good health and CMV-seropositive.

The CDR3 loop is CASSPVTGENTEAFF. The CDR3 nucleotides are TGCGCCAGCAGCCCAGTGACAGGAGAGAACACTGAAGCTTTCTTT. The V and J genes are TRBV5-1 and TRBJ1-1; tentative D call: TRBD1 (6 bases). This CDR3 has 15 amino acids. Germline V gene data show CDR1 as SGHRS and CDR2 as YFSETQ. V shed 4 bases and J shed 1 base, with 14 bases lying between them.

This clone turned up a few times. V and J are TRBV2 and TRBJ1-3; no reliable D call. The V end lost 7 bases, the J end lost 6 bases, and 16 bases lay between the germline ends. The CDR3 is made up of 14 amino acids. CDR1 SNHLY and CDR2 FYNNEI come from the germline V gene. For the CDR3, the DNA is TGTGCCAGCACCGAGTGGGGAGATAAAAACACCATATATTTT. This gives the protein CASTEWGDKNTIYF.

This clone has only a few counts. This sequence joins TRBV7-2 and TRBJ2-5; 7 nucleotides agree with TRBD2. The J call may be wrong; the DNA end is better matched by TRBJ2-7. Germline V lookup: CDR1 SGHTA, CDR2 FQGNSA. The CDR3 is 14 amino acids. The CDR3 spells CASSRPSGSYEQYF. The CDR3 DNA follows: TGTGCCAGCAGCCGTCCTAGCGGTTCCTACGAGCAGTACTTC.

In this sample, this clone turned up a few times. The chain joins TRBV4-1 to TRBJ1-3; 9 bases are a match to TRBD1. In germline, CDR1 is MGHRA, CDR2 YSYEKL. J was trimmed by 10 bases and V by 1 base; bases with no gene match: 8. The CDR3 is 15 residues long. Here the CDR3 reads CASSQVQGQGGTIYF. The CDR3, as DNA: TGCGCCAGCAGCCAAGTGCAGGGACAGGGAGGAACCATATATTTT.

CDR3: CASSSGTTFRDGYTF. In DNA form, the CDR3 reads TGCGCCAGCAGCAGTGGGACAACCTTCCGGGACGGCTACACCTTC. The chain has TRBV4-1 and TRBJ1-2, with a possible D match to TRBD1 (6 bases). Trimming stripped 5 bases from V and 8 bases from J, with 21 bases between. CDR3 length equals 15 residues. Germline loops: CDR1 MGHRA, CDR2 YSYEKL.

J is TRBJ2-7 and V is TRBV7-6; D perhaps matches TRBD1 (6 bases). V dropped 0 bases and J dropped 2 bases, with 14 bases sitting between them. Germline CDR1 reads SGHVS; CDR2 reads FNYEAQ. The CDR3 totals 16 residues. Here the CDR3 DNA reads TGTGCCAGCAGCTTAGCTCCCACGACAGGCCCCTACGAGCAGTACTTC. This sequence encodes CASSLAPTTGPYEQYF.

The CDR3 sequence: CASSPAGDTQYF. The CDR3 DNA sequence: TGTGCCAGCTCACCAGCAGGAGATACGCAGTATTTT. The chain couples TRBV18 to TRBJ2-3; D unresolved. Trimming took 2 bases from V and 5 from J, leaving 5 bases between them. The CDR3 is 12 amino acids. Germline CDR1 is KGHSH and CDR2 is LQKENI.

This clone was picked up a small number of times. The chain is built from TRBV7-2 and TRBJ1-2; D gene uncertain. Trimming left V 4 bases short and J 7 bases short, with 13 bases between. Germline V gene sequence: CDR1 SGHTA, CDR2 FQGNSA. CDR3 length equals 13 residues. The CDR3 sequence: CASSSNRIGGYTF. The CDR3 DNA reads as TGTGCCAGCAGCTCCAACAGAATCGGTGGCTACACCTTC.

A single count supports this clone. This sequence joins TRBV11-3 and TRBJ2-5; possibly TRBD1 for D (6 bases). The J call may be wrong; the DNA end is better matched by TRBJ2-7. This CDR3 contains 14 residues. Germline CDR1 and CDR2: SGHNT and YENEEA. The CDR3 spells CASSLFGQSYEQYF. CDR3 in DNA: TGTGCCAGCAGCTTATTTGGACAGTCCTACGAGCAGTACTTC.

This clone was seen only a few times. The rearrangement joins TRBV19 to TRBJ1-5; possible D gene TRBD1, 6 bases. V gave up 5 bases and J gave up 7 bases, with 24 bases separating them. The germline V gene encodes CDR1 LNHDA and CDR2 SQIVND (reference sequence). There are 17 residues in the CDR3. As DNA, the CDR3 is TGTGCCAGTAGTTCCCCCATGACAGGTGGCGATCAACAGCCCCAGCATTTT. Protein: CASSSPMTGGDQQPQHF.

The table lists this clone with a few counts. The chain has TRBV19 and TRBJ1-5, with D tentatively TRBD1 (5 bases). Trimming left V 4 bases short and J 5 bases short, with 12 bases between. The CDR3 consists of 14 residues. Germline CDR1 LNHDA, CDR2 SQIVND (reference sequence). Written as DNA, the CDR3 is TGTGCCAGTAGTACTACAGGTTCTTATCAGCCCCAGCATTTT. Translation gives CASSTTGSYQPQHF.

This clone was counted only a few times. The rearrangement links TRBV4-3 to TRBJ2-2, with 8 bases lining up with TRBD2. V lost 0 bases, J lost 0 bases, and 6 bases stayed unmatched. CDR3 length: 18 residues. The germline V gene encodes CDR1 LGHNA and CDR2 YSLEER. This CDR3 is CASSQDPDGGANTGELFF. The CDR3 nucleotides are TGCGCCAGCAGCCAAGATCCAGACGGGGGGGCGAACACCGGGGAGCTGTTTTTT.

The table lists this clone with a few counts. V usage is TRBV9 and J usage is TRBJ2-1; 9 nucleotides agree with TRBD1. V lost 2 bases to trimming and J lost 7 bases; unmatched junction nucleotides: 7. The germline V gene encodes CDR1 SGDLS and CDR2 YYNGEE. The CDR3 covers 15 residues. DNA for the CDR3: TGTGCCAGCAGCGTGCGGGACAGGGATGCTAATGAGCAGTTCTTC. Amino acid sequence: CASSVRDRDANEQFF.

The count of this clone is one. This chain joins TRBV2 and TRBJ2-7; a weak D match, TRBD2 (6 bases). CDR1 and CDR2 (germline): SNHLY, FYNNEI. The CDR3 loop spans 15 amino acids. Trimming cost V 3 bases and J 0 bases, with 12 bases left between them. The CDR3 DNA is TGTGCCAGCAGTGATGGGACTTTCAGCTCCTACGAGCAGTACTTC. This encodes CASSDGTFSSYEQYF.

The chain recombines TRBV7-2 with TRBJ1-1, with 9 bases aligning to TRBD1. CDR3 length: 15 residues. The germline V gene encodes CDR1 SGHTA and CDR2 FQGNSA. V was clipped by 5 bases and J by 4 bases; unmatched bases: 8. The CDR3 coding sequence is TGTGCCAGCAGCCTAGGGGACAGGGAGGTCACTGAAGCTTTCTTT. Protein product: CASSLGDREVTEAFF.

The rearrangement joins TRBV7-2 to TRBJ2-1; TRBD2 matches 7 bases. With 6 bases clipped from V and 7 bases from J, the junction kept 15 bases outside the gene matches. CDR3 length: 16 residues. Germline V gene lookup returns CDR1 SGHTA and CDR2 FQGNSA. The CDR3 loop is CASRRATSLGSNEQFF. In nucleotides, the CDR3 is TGTGCCAGCAGAAGAGCGACTAGCCTCGGGTCAAATGAGCAGTTCTTC.

The V call is TRBV7-2, the J call TRBJ1-6; 10 bases fit TRBD1. Germline V lookup: CDR1 SGHTA, CDR2 FQGNSA. With V trimmed by 4 bases and J by 5 bases, 5 bases remained unmatched. The CDR3 spans 16 residues. The CDR3 DNA is TGTGCCAGCAGCTCGACAGGGGGCGCGGATAATTCACCCCTCCACTTT. It encodes CASSSTGGADNSPLHF.

This clone was counted a single time. The CDR3 region has the DNA TGTGCCACCCCGGGACAGGGGGCTCGGTATGGCTACACCTTC. Translating it yields CATPGQGARYGYTF. V gene TRBV25-1 combines with J gene TRBJ1-2; 12 bases agree with TRBD1. Germline V gene data show CDR1 as MGHDK and CDR2 as SYGVNS. The CDR3 extends over 14 amino acids. After removal of 10 bases from V and 5 bases from J, the junction contained 8 bases not matched to a gene.

The rearrangement links TRBV5-1 to TRBJ1-2, with TRBD1 matching over 8 bases. Trimming cost V 2 bases and J 4 bases; bases outside gene matches: 1. Germline loops: CDR1 SGHRS, CDR2 YFSETQ. The CDR3 consists of 13 residues. Here the CDR3 reads CASSFTGGYGYTF. DNA for the CDR3: TGCGCCAGCAGCTTTACAGGGGGCTATGGCTACACCTTC.

V is TRBV27 and J is TRBJ2-1; 8 nucleotides agree with TRBD2. Germline V gene sequence: CDR1 MNHEY, CDR2 SMNVEV (reference sequence). The CDR3 is 15 amino acids. Trimming cost V 0 bases and J 9 bases; bases outside gene matches: 7. CDR3 in amino acids: CASSLSGLAETEQFF. CDR3 DNA: TGTGCCAGCAGTTTATCCGGACTAGCCGAAACTGAGCAGTTCTTC.

Only a few counts were recorded for this clone. The chain joins TRBV16 to TRBJ2-7; no definite D call. Germline V CDR1 and CDR2: KGHSY, FQNENV. Trimming took off 3 bases at V and 3 bases at J, with 9 bases between the two ends. The CDR3 is 13 residues long. Here the CDR3 reads CASSQALVYEQYF. The CDR3 nucleotides are TGTGCCAGCAGCCAGGCTCTGGTCTACGAGCAGTACTTC.

CDR3 protein: CAISAGQPMNTEAFF. CDR3 sequence (DNA): TGTGCCATCAGTGCGGGACAGCCGATGAACACTGAAGCTTTCTTT. V usage is TRBV10-3 and J usage is TRBJ1-1, with 7 bases fitting TRBD1. V lost 4 bases to trimming and J lost 0 bases; unmatched junction nucleotides: 5. This CDR3 spans 15 amino acids. CDR1 and CDR2 from the germline V gene are ENHRY and SYGVKD.

This clone has a handful of counts. The chain recombines TRBV7-2 with TRBJ1-1; D uncertain. V lost 2 bases and J lost 8, with 12 bases in between. Germline CDR1 and CDR2: SGHTA and FQGNSA. This CDR3 has 13 amino acids. This chain's CDR3 is CASSLKANTEAFF. In nucleotides, the CDR3 is TGTGCCAGCAGCTTAAAAGCCAATACGGAAGCTTTCTTT.

The genes are TRBV7-2 and TRBJ2-5; TRBD2 is a possible D gene (5 bases). The germline gives CDR1 SGHTA, CDR2 FQGNSA. The CDR3 totals 15 residues. V lost 8 bases to trimming and J lost 4 bases, with 20 bases between them. CDR3 in DNA: TGTGCCAGCCTCTCTCGGTACCTAGCACTAGAGACCCAGTACTTC. It specifies CASLSRYLALETQYF.

The V and J genes are TRBV27 and TRBJ2-1; D may be TRBD1 (6 bases). Germline V CDR1 and CDR2: MNHEY, SMNVEV (reference sequence). This CDR3 is built from 17 residues. The V end was cut by 8 bases, the J end by 3 bases, with 23 bases between. The CDR3 sequence: CASLRTSKGGYYNEQFF. The DNA of the CDR3 is TGTGCCAGCCTAAGGACCTCCAAAGGGGGTTACTACAATGAGCAGTTCTTC.

CDR3 DNA sequence: TGTGCCACCAGCACCCAGGGGGAGACCCAGTACTTC. Its protein is CATSTQGETQYF. This chain connects TRBV15 to TRBJ2-5; a weak D match, TRBD1 (6 bases). V was pared by 4 bases and J by 5 bases, with 8 bases between. Germline V lookup: CDR1 LNHNV, CDR2 YYDKDF (reference sequence). The CDR3 extends over 12 amino acids.

The rearrangement uses TRBV6-5 and TRBJ1-2; D not resolved. Germline V lookup: CDR1 MNHEY, CDR2 SVGAGI. The CDR3 spans 15 residues. V lost 2 bases and J 4 bases, leaving 14 bases between the germline ends. CDR3 region: CASSYTGEESYGYTF. As DNA, the CDR3 is TGTGCCAGCAGTTACACGGGAGAAGAATCCTATGGCTACACCTTC.

In DNA form, the CDR3 reads TGCGCCAGCAGCCACCGCGGGACAGGGGGAGGGGGCTACACCTTC. It codes for CASSHRGTGGGGYTF. This chain uses TRBV4-3 with TRBJ1-2; TRBD1 matches at 11 bases. CDR1 is LGHNA and CDR2 is YSLEER in the germline V gene. V dropped 3 bases and J dropped 8; count of bases not matched to a gene: 8. The CDR3 totals 15 residues.

This chain joins TRBV19 and TRBJ2-4, with 7 bases matching TRBD2. The trim removed 7 bases at V and 0 bases at J, leaving 9 bases unmatched. This CDR3 is built from 16 residues. Germline V gene data show CDR1 as LNHDA and CDR2 as SQIVND (reference sequence). The CDR3 sequence: CASTSGEGLAKNIQYF. DNA of the CDR3: TGTGCCAGTACCTCGGGGGAGGGTCTAGCCAAAAACATTCAGTACTTC.